A single T cell receptor beta chain is shown here with its context. The sample comes from a study of blood T cell repertoires in COVID-19. Study background: The United States, Italy and Spain provided the acute and convalescent COVID-19 samples. PBMCs, B-cell-depleted T cells, or T cells provided the cDNA or gDNA that made up the material.

Germline values: CDR1 SGHTA, CDR2 FQGNSA. Trimming took 2 bases from V and 6 from J, leaving 10 bases between them. The CDR3 sequence is 13 residues long. Profiling relied on immunoSEQ multiplex PCR, and the TCRdb table lists in-frame clones only, not all of them. The data contain roughly 300,000 clones, about 82% of them singletons. Sequences were obtained from peripheral blood. This TCR was recovered from a woman in her forties or fifties with acute or convalescent COVID-19. The rearrangement joins TRBV7-2 to TRBJ1-2; possibly TRBD1 for D (6 bases). CDR3 residues: CASSLKGVDGYTF. Here the CDR3 DNA reads TGTGCCAGCAGCTTAAAGGGGGTTGATGGCTACACCTTC.